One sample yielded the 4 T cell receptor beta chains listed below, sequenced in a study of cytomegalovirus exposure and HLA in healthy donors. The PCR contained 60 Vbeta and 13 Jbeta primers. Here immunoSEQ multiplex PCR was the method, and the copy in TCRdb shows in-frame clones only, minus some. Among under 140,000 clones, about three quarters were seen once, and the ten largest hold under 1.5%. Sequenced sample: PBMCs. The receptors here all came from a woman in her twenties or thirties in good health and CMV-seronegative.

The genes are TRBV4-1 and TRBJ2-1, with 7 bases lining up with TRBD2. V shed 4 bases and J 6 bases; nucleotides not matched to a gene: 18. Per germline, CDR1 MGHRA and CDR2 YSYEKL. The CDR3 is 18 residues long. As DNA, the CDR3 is TGCGCCAGCAGCCCCATCCCCTCCAGCGGGAAAATGCGCAATGAGCAGTTCTTC. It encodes CASSPIPSSGKMRNEQFF.

The CDR3 bases are TGCGCCAGCAGCTTACGGACAGGGGGCCTCTACACCTTC. Its protein is CASSLRTGGLYTF. V gene TRBV5-1 combines with J gene TRBJ1-2, with 11 bases identical to TRBD1. The germline V gene encodes CDR1 SGHRS and CDR2 YFSETQ. After removal of 2 bases from V and 10 bases from J, the junction contained 4 bases not matched to a gene. This CDR3 is 13 amino acids long.

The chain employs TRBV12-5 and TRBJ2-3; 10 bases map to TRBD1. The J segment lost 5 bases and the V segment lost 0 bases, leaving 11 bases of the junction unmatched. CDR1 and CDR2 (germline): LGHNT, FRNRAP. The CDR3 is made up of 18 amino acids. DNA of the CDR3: TGTGCTAGTGGTTTGGTCCTTCGGGGACAGGGGCGAGGAGATACGCAGTATTTT. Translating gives CASGLVLRGQGRGDTQYF.

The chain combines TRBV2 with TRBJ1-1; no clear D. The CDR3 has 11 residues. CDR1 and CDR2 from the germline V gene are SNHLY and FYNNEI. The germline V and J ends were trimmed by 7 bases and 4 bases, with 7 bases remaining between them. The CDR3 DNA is TGTGCCAGCAAACTGCTCACTGAAGCTTTCTTT. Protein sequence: CASKLLTEAFF.